The clone carrying this T cell receptor beta chain turned up a few times. The antigen is unknown. Trimming pared 0 bases from V and 2 bases from J, leaving 14 bases between. CDR3 length: 16 amino acids. CDR1 and CDR2 from the germline V gene are LGHDT and YNNKEL (reference sequence). TCRdb keeps only in-frame clones here, not all; method: immunoSEQ multiplex PCR. Counted here are around 100,000 clones, about 88% occurring once; the ten biggest clones make up 15% to 20%. This sample stems from a study of T cell responses to AZD1222 COVID-19 vaccine. Study summary: Pooled samples include second doses given at about 4 or 12 weeks.

Whole-study results and caveats: Repertoire collection took place solely once the T cell response had peaked.

This chain links TRBV3-1 (or the pseudogene TRBV3-2) with TRBJ2-7; D possibly corresponds to TRBD1 (5 bases). The sample consisted of peripheral blood, taken on day 0 of AZD1222 vaccination. This receptor was obtained from an adult in good health. CDR3 sequence: CASSQDPDSPTYEQYF. In DNA, the CDR3 is TGTGCCAGCAGCCAAGATCCCGACAGCCCGACCTACGAGCAGTACTTC.